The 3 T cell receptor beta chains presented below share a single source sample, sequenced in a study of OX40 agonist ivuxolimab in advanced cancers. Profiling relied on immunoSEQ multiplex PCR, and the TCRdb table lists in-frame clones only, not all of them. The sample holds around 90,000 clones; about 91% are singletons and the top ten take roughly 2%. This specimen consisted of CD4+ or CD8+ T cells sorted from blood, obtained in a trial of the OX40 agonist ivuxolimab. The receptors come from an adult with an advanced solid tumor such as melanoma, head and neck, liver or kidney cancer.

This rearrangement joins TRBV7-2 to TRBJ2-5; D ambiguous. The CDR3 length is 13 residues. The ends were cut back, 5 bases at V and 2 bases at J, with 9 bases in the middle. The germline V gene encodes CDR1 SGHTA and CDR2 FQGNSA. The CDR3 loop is CASSRQKQETQYF. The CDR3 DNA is TGTGCCAGCAGCAGACAAAAACAAGAGACCCAGTACTTC.

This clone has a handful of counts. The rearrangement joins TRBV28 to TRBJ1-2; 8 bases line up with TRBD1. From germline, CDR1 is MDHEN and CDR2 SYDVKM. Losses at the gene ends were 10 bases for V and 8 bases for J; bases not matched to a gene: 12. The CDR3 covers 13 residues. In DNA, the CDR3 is TGTGCCACCCTCTCCGGACAGGGTGGAGGCTACACCTTC. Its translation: CATLSGQGGGYTF.

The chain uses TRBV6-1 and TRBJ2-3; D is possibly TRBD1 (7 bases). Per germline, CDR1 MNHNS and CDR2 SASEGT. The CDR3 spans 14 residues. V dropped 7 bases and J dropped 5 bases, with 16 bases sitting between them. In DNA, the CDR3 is TGTGCCAGCATCGCGGGACAGAGGATAGATACGCAGTATTTT. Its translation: CASIAGQRIDTQYF.